This T cell receptor (beta chain) comes out of a study of blood T cells in healthy people across ages. Study information: Template switching picked up about one barcoded beta molecule for each two T cells.

Primed by a sample-barcoded 5' primer and a J-beta primer mix, a second PCR proceeded for about 6 to 11 cycles. MiXCR, applied by TCRdb to the 5' RACE reads, yields one record per CDR3 protein. The table includes over 1.5 million distinct CDR3 sequences, less than 50% detected once. This clonotype was recorded only once. Its antigen is still unknown. This CDR3 is 14 amino acids long. Trimming took 3 bases from V and 5 from J, leaving 16 bases between them. In germline, CDR1 is DFQATT, CDR2 SNEGSKA (reference sequence). The study's findings and limits: With donor CMV status unknown, expanded clonotype changes were possibly confounded.

This TCR came from a middle-aged woman in good health. The sequenced sample was blood. The chain is built from TRBV20-1 and TRBJ2-5; D might be TRBD1 (6 bases). The CDR3 region has the DNA TGCAGTGCTAGGTATACCAGGGGAGAGGAGACCCAGTACTTC. Its translation is CSARYTRGEETQYF.